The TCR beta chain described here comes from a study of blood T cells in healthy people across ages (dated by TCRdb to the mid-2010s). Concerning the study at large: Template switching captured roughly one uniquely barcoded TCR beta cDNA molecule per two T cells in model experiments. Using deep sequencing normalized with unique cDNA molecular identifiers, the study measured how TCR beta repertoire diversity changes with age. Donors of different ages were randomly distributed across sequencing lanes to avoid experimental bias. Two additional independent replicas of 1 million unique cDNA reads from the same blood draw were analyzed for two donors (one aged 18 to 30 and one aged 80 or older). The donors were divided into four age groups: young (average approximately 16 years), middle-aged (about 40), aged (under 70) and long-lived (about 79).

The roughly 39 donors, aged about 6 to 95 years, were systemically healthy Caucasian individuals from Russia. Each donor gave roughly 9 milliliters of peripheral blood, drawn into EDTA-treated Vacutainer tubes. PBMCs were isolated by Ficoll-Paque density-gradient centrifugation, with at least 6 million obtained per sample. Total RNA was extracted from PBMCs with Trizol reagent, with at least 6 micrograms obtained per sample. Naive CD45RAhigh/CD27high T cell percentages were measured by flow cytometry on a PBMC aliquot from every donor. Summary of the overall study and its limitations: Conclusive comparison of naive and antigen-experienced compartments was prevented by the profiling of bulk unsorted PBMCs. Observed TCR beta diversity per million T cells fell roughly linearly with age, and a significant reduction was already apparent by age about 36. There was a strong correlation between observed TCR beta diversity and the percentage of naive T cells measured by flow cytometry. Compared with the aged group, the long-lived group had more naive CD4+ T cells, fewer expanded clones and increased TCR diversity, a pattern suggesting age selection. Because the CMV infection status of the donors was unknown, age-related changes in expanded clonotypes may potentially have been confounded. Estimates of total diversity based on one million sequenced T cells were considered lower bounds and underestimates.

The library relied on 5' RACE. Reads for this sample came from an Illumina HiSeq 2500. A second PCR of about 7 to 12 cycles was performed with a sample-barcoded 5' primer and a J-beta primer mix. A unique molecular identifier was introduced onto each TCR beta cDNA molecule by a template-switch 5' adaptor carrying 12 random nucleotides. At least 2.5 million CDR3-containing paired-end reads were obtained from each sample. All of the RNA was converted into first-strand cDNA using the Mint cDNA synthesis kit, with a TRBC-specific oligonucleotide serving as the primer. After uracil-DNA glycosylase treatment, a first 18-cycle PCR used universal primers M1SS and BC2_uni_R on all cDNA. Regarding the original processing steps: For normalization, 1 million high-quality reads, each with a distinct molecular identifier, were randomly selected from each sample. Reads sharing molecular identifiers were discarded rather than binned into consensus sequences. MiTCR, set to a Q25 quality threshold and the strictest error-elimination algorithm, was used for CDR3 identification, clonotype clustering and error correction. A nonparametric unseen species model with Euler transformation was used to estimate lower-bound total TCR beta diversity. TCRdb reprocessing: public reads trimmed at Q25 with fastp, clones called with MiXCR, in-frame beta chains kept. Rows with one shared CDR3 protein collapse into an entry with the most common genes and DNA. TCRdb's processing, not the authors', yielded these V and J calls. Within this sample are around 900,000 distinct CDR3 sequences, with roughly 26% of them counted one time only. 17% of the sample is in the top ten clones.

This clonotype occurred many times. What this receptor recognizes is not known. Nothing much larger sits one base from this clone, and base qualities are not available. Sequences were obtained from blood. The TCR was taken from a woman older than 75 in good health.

The sequenced DNA: TGTGCCAGCAGCTTCCTACCCGGGGGCGCGGAGACCCAGTACTTC. The encoded protein is CASSFLPGGAETQYF. The V and J genes are TRBV7-6 and TRBJ2-5; the D element might be TRBD1 or TRBD2, as each aligns at 6 bases. There are 15 amino acids in the CDR3, from cysteine to phenylalanine inclusive. Left in the record is the CDR3 DNA by itself, 45 bases read in frame from the first base. The germline V gene encodes CDR1 SGHVS and CDR2 FNYEAQ. Deletion took 3 bases off V and 5 bases off J, with a span of 16 bases between the germline ends.